These 17 T cell receptor beta chains were sequenced from one sample in a study of T-cell reconstitution after alpha-beta-depleted transplantation in children. A library of TCRbeta sequences, prepared with unique molecular identifiers, was generated. TCRdb processed the PCR reads anew with MiXCR; each CDR3 protein has one entry. This table holds some 140,000 distinct CDR3 sequences, roughly 10% found once. The sample consisted of PBMCs, mostly from graft donor cells, taken 180 days after TCRalphabeta/CD19-depleted stem cell transplant. These receptors all come from a girl younger than two who had a stem cell transplant for combined immunodeficiency, so the T cells may come from the graft donor.

The CDR3 is CASSQGQGSIYEQYF. DNA of the CDR3: TGTGCCAGCAGCCAGGGACAGGGAAGCATCTACGAGCAGTACTTC. The V gene is TRBV14, the J gene TRBJ2-7; 9 nucleotides agree with TRBD1. The V segment lost 3 bases and the J segment 3 bases; nucleotides outside the gene matches: 6. The CDR3 is 15 residues long. Germline CDR1 SGHDN, CDR2 FVKESK. The complete variable domain, with remaining parts taken from reference TRBV14 and TRBJ2-7, reads EAGVTQFPSHSVIEKGQTVTLRCDPISGHDNLYWYRRVMGKEIKFLLHFVKESKQDESGMPNNRFLAERTGGTYSTLKVQPAELEDSGVYFCASSQGQGSIYEQYFGPGTRLTVT.

This clonotype was seen only a few times. This chain connects TRBV20-1 to TRBJ2-3, with D uncertain. CDR3 size: 12 residues. Per the germline V gene, CDR1 is DFQATT and CDR2 is SNEGSKA (reference sequence). Trimming removed 6 bases at V and 11 bases at J, with 18 bases between. In DNA form, the CDR3 reads TGCAGTGCCCCGGCATCGTACTGGGGGCAGTATTTT. This sequence encodes CSAPASYWGQYF.

This clonotype came up a few times. J is TRBJ1-3 and V is TRBV15; D ambiguous. The CDR3 is made up of 15 amino acids. Germline V lookup: CDR1 LNHNV, CDR2 YYDKDF (reference sequence). V lost 0 bases, J lost 0 bases, and 6 bases lay in between. The CDR3 is CATSRDLGSGNTIYF. Here the CDR3 DNA reads TGTGCCACCAGCAGAGATCTAGGCTCTGGAAACACCATATATTTT.

This clonotype came up a few times. This chain links TRBV5-1 with TRBJ2-2; TRBD1 matches at 9 bases. Trimming took 4 bases from V and 5 from J; bases not matched to a gene: 6. The CDR3 contains 15 residues. Germline CDR1 and CDR2: SGHRS and YFSETQ. As DNA, the CDR3 is TGCGCCAGCAGCGTGGACAGGGGTGATACCGGGGAGCTGTTTTTT. Residues: CASSVDRGDTGELFF.

The chain joins TRBV28 to TRBJ2-7; tentative D call: TRBD1 (5 bases). This CDR3 spans 15 amino acids. Germline CDR1 MDHEN, CDR2 SYDVKM. V was shortened by 3 bases and J by 3 bases, with 15 bases between the two germline ends. This chain's CDR3 is CASSFPGLNLYEQYF. The DNA of the CDR3 is TGTGCCAGCAGTTTCCCAGGGTTAAACCTCTACGAGCAGTACTTC.

This clonotype came up many times. The chain carries TRBV6-5 and TRBJ2-3, with D hard to call. This CDR3 comprises 14 residues. Germline V gene data show CDR1 as MNHEY and CDR2 as SVGAGI. V lost 3 bases to trimming and J lost 0 bases, with 7 bases between them. The CDR3 protein is CASSYPSSTDTQYF. The CDR3 DNA reads TGTGCCAGCAGTTATCCCTCTAGCACAGATACGCAGTATTTT.

The table lists this clonotype with a few counts. The chain carries TRBV10-3 and TRBJ2-2; 7 nucleotides agree with TRBD1. With 7 bases clipped from V and 0 bases from J, the junction kept 2 bases outside the gene matches. Germline V CDR1 and CDR2: ENHRY, SYGVKD. This CDR3 has 14 amino acids. DNA of the CDR3: TGTGCCATCAAGGGACAGACGAACACCGGGGAGCTGTTTTTT. Translating gives CAIKGQTNTGELFF.

The rearrangement uses TRBV7-9 and TRBJ2-7; weak D call: TRBD2 (5 bases). The germline V gene has CDR1 SEHNR and CDR2 FQNEAQ (reference sequence). The CDR3 has 14 amino acids. V lost 5 bases to trimming and J lost 4 bases, with 15 bases between them. The CDR3 DNA reads as TGTGCCAGCAGCCCCTCCACTAGTCGTTACGAGCAGTACTTC. Protein product: CASSPSTSRYEQYF.

This clonotype was seen a few times. The rearrangement joins TRBV29-1 to TRBJ1-1; D is unresolved. CDR1 is SQVTM and CDR2 is ANQGSEA in the germline V gene. The CDR3 is 13 residues long. V dropped 4 bases and J dropped 1 base, with 10 bases sitting between them. This CDR3 is CSVASRGNTEAFF. CDR3 DNA: TGCAGCGTTGCTTCAAGAGGGAACACTGAAGCTTTCTTT.

This chain joins TRBV12-3 or TRBV12-4 and TRBJ2-5; D not resolved. The CDR3 sequence is 13 residues long. The V end lost 4 bases, the J end lost 4 bases, and 10 bases lay between the germline ends. The CDR3 DNA reads TGTGCCAGCAGTTGGGCACTGGGAGAGACCCAGTACTTC. Its protein product is CASSWALGETQYF.

This clonotype was counted between two and nine times. The gene calls are TRBV6-2 or TRBV6-3 and TRBJ2-1, with 11 positions matching TRBD2. The CDR3 loop spans 16 amino acids. Germline CDR1 and CDR2: MNHEY and SVGEGT. The V segment lost 6 bases and the J segment 6 bases; nucleotides outside the gene matches: 10. CDR3 amino acids: CASSRRLAGGGNEQFF. CDR3 DNA sequence: TGTGCCAGCAGCCGTAGGCTAGCGGGAGGCGGCAATGAGCAGTTCTTC.

At least ten counts were recorded for this clonotype. The chain employs TRBV12-3 or TRBV12-4 and TRBJ2-3; a possible D gene is TRBD1 (5 bases). V dropped 1 base and J dropped 2 bases, with 7 bases sitting between them. The CDR3 consists of 14 residues. The CDR3 nucleotides are TGTGCCAGCAGTTTAGACAGGACCACAGATACGCAGTATTTT. Its protein is CASSLDRTTDTQYF.

This clonotype was recorded at least ten times. This chain links TRBV11-2 with TRBJ2-3; 10 bases align to TRBD2. The CDR3 contains 14 residues. The junction had 5 bases not matched to a gene; V was cut back by 5 bases and J by 6 bases. Germline CDR1 and CDR2: SGHAT and FQNNGV. CDR3 residues: CASSPWGLADTQYF. In DNA form, the CDR3 reads TGTGCCAGCAGCCCCTGGGGACTAGCGGATACGCAGTATTTT.

As concerns this clonotype: It may be a read error: a sequence one base away is much more abundant. This chain links TRBV7-3 with TRBJ2-7; possibly TRBD1 for D (5 bases). The CDR3 spans 13 residues. V shed 6 bases and J shed 5 bases, with 14 bases lying between them. Germline V gene sequence: CDR1 SGHTA, CDR2 FQGTGA. CDR3 in DNA: TGTGCCAGCAGTTTATACAGGACCCACGAGCAGTACTTC. Protein sequence: CASSLYRTHEQYF. Together with reference TRBV7-3 and TRBJ2-7, the CDR3 gives the full variable domain: GAGVSQTPSNKVTEKGKYVELRCDPISGHTALYWYRQSLGQGPEFLIYFQGTGAADDSGLPNDRFFAVRPEGSVSTLKIQRTERGDSAVYLCASSLYRTHEQYFGPGTRLTVT.

The chain recombines TRBV27 with TRBJ1-4, with unresolved D. Germline V CDR1 and CDR2: MNHEY, SMNVEV (reference sequence). V shed 0 bases and J shed 0 bases, with 5 bases lying between them. The CDR3 spans 15 residues. CDR3: CASSLSRTTNEKLFF. CDR3 bases: TGTGCCAGCAGTTTATCTCGCACAACTAATGAAAAACTGTTTTTT. The entire variable domain, with the rest obtained from reference TRBV27 and TRBJ1-4, is as follows: EAQVTQNPRYLITVTGKKLTVTCSQNMNHEYMSWYRQDPGLGLRQIYYSMNVEVTDKGDVPEGYKVSRKEKRNFPLILESPSPNQTSLYFCASSLSRTTNEKLFFGSGTQLSVL.

This clonotype was seen repeatedly, ten times or more. V and J are TRBV12-3 or TRBV12-4 and TRBJ1-5, with D perhaps matching TRBD1 (6 bases). This CDR3 contains 13 residues. The V end was cut by 7 bases, the J end by 5 bases, with 12 bases between. The CDR3 reads CASTQRGDQPQHF. The CDR3 bases are TGTGCCAGCACGCAGAGGGGGGATCAGCCCCAGCATTTT.

This chain uses TRBV20-1 with TRBJ2-5; 7 bases are shared with TRBD1. Losses at the gene ends were 6 bases for V and 7 bases for J; bases not matched to a gene: 17. Germline V gives CDR1 DFQATT, CDR2 SNEGSKA (reference sequence). CDR3 length: 15 amino acids. CDR3: CSATRGLVLEGTQYF. DNA for the CDR3: TGCAGTGCAACGAGGGGGCTGGTCCTCGAGGGGACCCAGTACTTC.